This T cell receptor beta chain was identified during a study of T cell changes during pregnancy in multiple sclerosis. Assay used: immunoSEQ multiplex PCR; TCRdb lists only in-frame clones, some missing. The sample contains tens of thousands of clones, 86% of which appear only once. V was shortened by 2 bases and J by 5 bases, with 15 bases between the two germline ends. The germline V gene encodes CDR1 MGHDK and CDR2 SYGVNS. The CDR3 is made up of 15 amino acids. The sample here was CD8+ T cells from peripheral blood mononuclear cells, taken in the first trimester of pregnancy. The V and J genes are TRBV25-1 and TRBJ1-2; no reliable D call. The receptor's source is a female donor in good health, enrolled as a control in a pregnancy study. The CDR3 coding sequence is TGTGCCAGCAGTGAAGAGGGCGGCGGTAAATATGGCTACACCTTC. It specifies CASSEEGGGKYGYTF.